These 8 T cell receptor beta chains share one sample of origin, sequenced in a study of blood T cell repertoires in COVID-19. Here immunoSEQ multiplex PCR was the method, and the copy in TCRdb shows in-frame clones only, minus some. The table shows tens of thousands of clones, with approximately 85% occurring only once. Sequenced sample: peripheral blood. These receptors were collected from a human donor in a cohort sampled during active COVID-19.

The chain couples TRBV5-1 to TRBJ2-1; D might be TRBD2 (6 bases). Between the trimmed V and J ends, which lost 7 bases and 7 bases, there was a span of 18 bases. The CDR3 spans 14 residues. The germline V gene encodes CDR1 SGHRS and CDR2 YFSETQ. The CDR3 loop reads CASLSGPPQNEQFF. The DNA for the CDR3 is TGCGCCAGCCTTAGCGGACCGCCTCAAAATGAGCAGTTCTTC.

The rearrangement joins TRBV2 to TRBJ1-1; 7 bases align to TRBD1. This CDR3 has 15 residues. The V segment lost 2 bases and the J segment 4 bases; nucleotides outside the gene matches: 7. Looked up from germline, CDR1 is SNHLY and CDR2 is FYNNEI. CDR3 in amino acids: CASSEFDQGGTEAFF. The CDR3 region has the DNA TGTGCCAGCAGTGAATTTGATCAGGGGGGCACTGAAGCTTTCTTT.

The chain has TRBV18 and TRBJ1-3, with 8 bases identical to TRBD1. CDR3 length: 14 amino acids. Germline CDR1 and CDR2: KGHSH and LQKENI. V lost 3 bases and J lost 3; bases outside the gene matches: 1. This CDR3 reads CASSPTGDGNTIYF. The CDR3 DNA is TGTGCCAGCTCACCGACAGGGGATGGAAACACCATATATTTT.

The chain links TRBV28 to TRBJ2-5; 7 bases are shared with TRBD1. Germline V CDR1 and CDR2: MDHEN, SYDVKM. The length of the CDR3 is 14 residues. Losses at the gene ends were 5 bases for V and 5 bases for J; bases not matched to a gene: 8. The CDR3 reads CASSRGQVWETQYF. In DNA, the CDR3 is TGTGCCAGCAGTCGAGGACAGGTTTGGGAGACCCAGTACTTC.

The V and J genes are TRBV7-8 and TRBJ1-4; TRBD1 agrees at 11 bases. The CDR3 has 17 residues. Germline V gene data show CDR1 as SGHVS and CDR2 as FQNEAQ. Trimming removed 5 bases from V and 3 bases from J; junction bases left unmatched: 8. The CDR3 loop reads CASSPDRGPYANEKLFF. The CDR3 DNA reads as TGTGCCAGCAGCCCGGACAGGGGGCCCTACGCTAATGAAAAACTGTTTTTT. Full variable domain (remainder filled in from reference TRBV7-8 and TRBJ1-4): GAGVSQSPRYKVAKRGQDVALRCDPISGHVSLFWYQQALGQGPEFLTYFQNEAQLDKSGLPSDRFFAERPEGSVSTLKIQRTQQEDSAVYLCASSPDRGPYANEKLFFGSGTQLSVL.

The rearrangement joins TRBV5-4 to TRBJ1-3; tentative D call: TRBD1 (6 bases). This CDR3 spans 16 amino acids. Germline assignment: CDR1 SGHNT and CDR2 YYREEE (reference sequence). V dropped 1 base and J dropped 0 bases, with 11 bases sitting between them. The DNA for the CDR3 is TGTGCCAGCAGCTTGATGGGGGCCACCTCTGGAAACACCATATATTTT. It encodes CASSLMGATSGNTIYF.

The chain couples TRBV20-1 to TRBJ2-7, with TRBD2 identical over 8 bases. V trimming: 6 bases; J trimming: 1 base; junction bases outside the gene matches: 11. This CDR3 region has 15 residues. CDR1 is DFQATT, CDR2 SNEGSKA, per germline (reference sequence). The DNA of the CDR3 is TGCAGTGCCAGTCCAGCGGGAGCCGGGTCCTACGAGCAGTACTTC. Amino acid sequence: CSASPAGAGSYEQYF.

This clone was counted a single time. The chain links TRBV7-8 to TRBJ2-1; 7 nucleotides agree with TRBD1. V dropped 5 bases and J dropped 8; count of bases not matched to a gene: 15. This CDR3 spans 16 amino acids. The V gene's germline CDR1 is SGHVS and CDR2 FQNEAQ. CDR3: CASSPYRGSAKDEQFF. For the CDR3, the DNA is TGTGCCAGCAGCCCATACAGGGGATCGGCTAAGGATGAGCAGTTCTTC.